This TCR beta chain was sequenced during a study of OX40 agonist ivuxolimab in advanced cancers. As for the study in general: Eligibility admitted prior anti-PD-1, anti-PD-L1 or anti-CTLA-4 therapy; about 39% had some.

The table came from immunoSEQ multiplex PCR; TCRdb's copy has only in-frame clones and leaves some out. The sample consists of 70,000 or so clones, around 90% of them appearing once. The specimen was CD4+ or CD8+ T cells sorted from blood, collected in a trial of the OX40 agonist ivuxolimab. The receptor was derived from an adult with an advanced solid tumor such as melanoma, head and neck, liver or kidney cancer.

For the CDR3, the DNA is TGTGCCAGTAGTATAGAGAATAGCGGGGCGCAAGAGACCCAGTACTTC. It yields the protein CASSIENSGAQETQYF. The chain employs TRBV19 and TRBJ2-5, with TRBD2 matching over 8 bases. CDR3 length: 16 amino acids. The germline V gene encodes CDR1 LNHDA and CDR2 SQIVND (reference sequence). The V gene end was trimmed by 0 bases and the J gene end by 2 bases; junction bases not matched to a gene: 5.